This TCR beta chain was captured by sequencing in a study of cytomegalovirus exposure and HLA in healthy donors (dated by TCRdb to the late 2010s). For the wider study: The roughly 700 repertoires of the first cohort and the 120 validation repertoires were produced on the same platform, according to a later analysis. High-throughput TCR immunosequencing, statistical association of individual TCRs with disease status, and machine learning were combined to predict cytomegalovirus infection status. The study aimed to test whether cataloging public T cell receptors could reveal signatures of past pathogen exposure. Besides the first cohort of more than 650 subjects, a separate validation cohort made up of some 110 different subjects was used. Results the study describes overall, beyond this receptor: In a later analysis, TCRs clustered in the first cohort were found to also tend to co-occur in the roughly 120 validation repertoires, with approximately 94% of cluster scores above 0. The classifier was reported to diagnose cytomegalovirus status with high specificity and sensitivity in both the original cohort and the validation cohort. A later analysis lacked HLA typing for the validation cohort, so it scored co-occurrence in that cohort across all 110 or so repertoires. The authors suggested that the approach could potentially be generalized to other disease states and immunological phenotypes. While some public TCRs were present in many individuals, most TCR sequences turned up only very rarely across donors. In the study, around 150 TCR beta chains were listed as associated with cytomegalovirus. Three of the identified cytomegalovirus-associated TCR beta chains were confirmed in vitro to be specific for cytomegalovirus antigens.

The library was obtained by the immunoSEQ multiplex PCR assay. Concerning the study's data processing: A statistical classification framework was developed to diagnose cytomegalovirus status using the catalog of TCR beta chain sequences. TCRdb obtained this table from immuneACCESS and retained in-frame rearrangements with V and J assigned. These tables miss some clones; where compared with another copy, unresolved V genes account for less than half of the shortfall, and the remainder is unexplained. The V and J calls and clone size are taken from that table; D and trimming were inferred from the DNA. The sample table records 100,000 or so clones; around 86% of these occur just once. Jointly, the top ten make up 3% to 4% of the sample. The table lists this clone with a count of one. Its antigen specificity is not known. Per-nucleotide qualities are absent, and no much larger clonotype sits a single base away.

Separate from the approximately 700-subject first cohort, the validation cohort of 90 to 150 subjects was the group to which the donors belonged. Reading the germline V gene gives CDR1 SGHRS and CDR2 YFSETQ. The CDR3 numbers 16 residues from cysteine through phenylalanine. The kept DNA is CDR3 alone, 48 bases in frame from the first base. V ends up 3 bases short and J 2 bases short, with an unmatched junction base count of 5. Sequencing was carried out using PBMCs. The V gene is TRBV5-1 and the J gene is TRBJ2-3, with TRBD2 matching 11 junction bases. The receptor's source is a young woman in good health and CMV-seropositive. The sequence in DNA is TGCGCCAGCAGCTCTATGACTAGCGGGGCCACAGATACGCAGTATTTT. The encoded protein is CASSSMTSGATDTQYF.